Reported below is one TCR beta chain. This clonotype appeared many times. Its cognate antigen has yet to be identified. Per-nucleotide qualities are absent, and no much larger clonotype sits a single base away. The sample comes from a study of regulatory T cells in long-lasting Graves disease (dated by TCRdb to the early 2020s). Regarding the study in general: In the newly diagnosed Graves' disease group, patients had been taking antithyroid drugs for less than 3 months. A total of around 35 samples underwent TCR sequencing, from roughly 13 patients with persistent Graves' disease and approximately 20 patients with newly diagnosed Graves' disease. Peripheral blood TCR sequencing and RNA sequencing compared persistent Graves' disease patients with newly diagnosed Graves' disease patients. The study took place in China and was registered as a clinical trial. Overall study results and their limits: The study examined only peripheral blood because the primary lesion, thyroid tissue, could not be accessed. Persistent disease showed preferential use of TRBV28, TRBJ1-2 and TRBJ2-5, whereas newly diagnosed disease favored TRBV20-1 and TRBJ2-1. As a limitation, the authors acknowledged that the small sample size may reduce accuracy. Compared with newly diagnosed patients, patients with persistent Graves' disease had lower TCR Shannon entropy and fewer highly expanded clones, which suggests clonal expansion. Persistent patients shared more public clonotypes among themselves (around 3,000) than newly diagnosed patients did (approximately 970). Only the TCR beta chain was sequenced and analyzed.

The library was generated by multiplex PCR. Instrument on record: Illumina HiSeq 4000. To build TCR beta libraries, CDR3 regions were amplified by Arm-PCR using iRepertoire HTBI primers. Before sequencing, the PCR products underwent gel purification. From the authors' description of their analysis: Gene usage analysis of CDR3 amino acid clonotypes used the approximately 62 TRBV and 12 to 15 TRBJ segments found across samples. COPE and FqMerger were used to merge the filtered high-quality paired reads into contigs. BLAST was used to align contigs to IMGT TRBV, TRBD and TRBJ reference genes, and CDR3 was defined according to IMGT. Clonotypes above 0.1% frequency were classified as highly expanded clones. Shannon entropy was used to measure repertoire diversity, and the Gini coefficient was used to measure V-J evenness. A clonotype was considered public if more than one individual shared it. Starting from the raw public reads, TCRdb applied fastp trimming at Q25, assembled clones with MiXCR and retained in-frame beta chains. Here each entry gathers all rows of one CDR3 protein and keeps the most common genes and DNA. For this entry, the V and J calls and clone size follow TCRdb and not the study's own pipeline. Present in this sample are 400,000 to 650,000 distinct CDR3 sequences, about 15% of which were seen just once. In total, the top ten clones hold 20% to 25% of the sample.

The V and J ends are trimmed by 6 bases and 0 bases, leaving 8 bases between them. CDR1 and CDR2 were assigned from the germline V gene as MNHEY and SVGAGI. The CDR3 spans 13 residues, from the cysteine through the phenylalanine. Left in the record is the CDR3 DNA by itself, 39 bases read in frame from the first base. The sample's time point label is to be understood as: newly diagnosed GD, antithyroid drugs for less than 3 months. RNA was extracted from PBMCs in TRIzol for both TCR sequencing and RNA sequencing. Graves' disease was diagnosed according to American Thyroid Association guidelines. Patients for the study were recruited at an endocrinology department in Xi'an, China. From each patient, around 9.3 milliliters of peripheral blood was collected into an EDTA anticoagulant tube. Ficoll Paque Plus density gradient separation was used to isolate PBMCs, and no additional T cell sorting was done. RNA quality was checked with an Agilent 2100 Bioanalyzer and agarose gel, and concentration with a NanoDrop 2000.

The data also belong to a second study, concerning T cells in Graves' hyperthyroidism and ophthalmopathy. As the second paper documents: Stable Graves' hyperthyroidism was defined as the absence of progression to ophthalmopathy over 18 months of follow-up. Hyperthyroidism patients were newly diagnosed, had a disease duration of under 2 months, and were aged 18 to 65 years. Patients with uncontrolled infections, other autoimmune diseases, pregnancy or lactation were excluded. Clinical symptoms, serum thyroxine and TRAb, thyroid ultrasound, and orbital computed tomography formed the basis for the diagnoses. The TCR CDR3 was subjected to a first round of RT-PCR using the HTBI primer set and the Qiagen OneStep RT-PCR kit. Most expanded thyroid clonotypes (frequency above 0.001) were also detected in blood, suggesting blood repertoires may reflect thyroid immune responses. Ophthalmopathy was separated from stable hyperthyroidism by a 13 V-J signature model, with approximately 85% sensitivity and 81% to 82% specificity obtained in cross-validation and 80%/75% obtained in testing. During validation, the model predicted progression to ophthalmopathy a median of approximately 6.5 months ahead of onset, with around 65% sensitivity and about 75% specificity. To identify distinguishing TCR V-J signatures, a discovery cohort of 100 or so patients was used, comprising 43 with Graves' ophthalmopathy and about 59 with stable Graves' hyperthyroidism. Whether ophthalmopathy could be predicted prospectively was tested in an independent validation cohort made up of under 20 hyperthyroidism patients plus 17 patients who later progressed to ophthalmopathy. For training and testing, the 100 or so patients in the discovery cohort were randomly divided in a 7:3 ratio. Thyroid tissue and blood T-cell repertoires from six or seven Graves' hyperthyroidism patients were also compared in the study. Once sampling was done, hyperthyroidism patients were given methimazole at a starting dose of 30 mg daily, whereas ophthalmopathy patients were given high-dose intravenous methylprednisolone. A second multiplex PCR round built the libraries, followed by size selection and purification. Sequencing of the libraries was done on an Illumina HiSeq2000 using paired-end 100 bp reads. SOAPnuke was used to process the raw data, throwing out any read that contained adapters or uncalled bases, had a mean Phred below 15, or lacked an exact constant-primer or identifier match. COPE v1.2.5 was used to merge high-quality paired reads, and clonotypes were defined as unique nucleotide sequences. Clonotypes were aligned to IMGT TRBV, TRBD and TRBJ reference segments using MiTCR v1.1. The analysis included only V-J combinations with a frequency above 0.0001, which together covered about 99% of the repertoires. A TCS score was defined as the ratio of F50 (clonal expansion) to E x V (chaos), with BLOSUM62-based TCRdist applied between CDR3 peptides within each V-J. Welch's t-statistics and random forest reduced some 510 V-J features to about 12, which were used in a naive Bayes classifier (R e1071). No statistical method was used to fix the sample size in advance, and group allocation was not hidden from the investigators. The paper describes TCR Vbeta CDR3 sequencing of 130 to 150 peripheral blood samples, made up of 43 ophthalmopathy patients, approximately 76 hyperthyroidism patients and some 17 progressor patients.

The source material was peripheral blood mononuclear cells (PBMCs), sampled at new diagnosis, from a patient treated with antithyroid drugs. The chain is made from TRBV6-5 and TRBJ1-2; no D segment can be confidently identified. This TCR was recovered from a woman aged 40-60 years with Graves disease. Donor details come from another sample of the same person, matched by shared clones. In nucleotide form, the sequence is TGTGCCAGCAGCTGGACGGCTAACTATGGCTACACCTTC. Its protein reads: CASSWTANYGYTF.